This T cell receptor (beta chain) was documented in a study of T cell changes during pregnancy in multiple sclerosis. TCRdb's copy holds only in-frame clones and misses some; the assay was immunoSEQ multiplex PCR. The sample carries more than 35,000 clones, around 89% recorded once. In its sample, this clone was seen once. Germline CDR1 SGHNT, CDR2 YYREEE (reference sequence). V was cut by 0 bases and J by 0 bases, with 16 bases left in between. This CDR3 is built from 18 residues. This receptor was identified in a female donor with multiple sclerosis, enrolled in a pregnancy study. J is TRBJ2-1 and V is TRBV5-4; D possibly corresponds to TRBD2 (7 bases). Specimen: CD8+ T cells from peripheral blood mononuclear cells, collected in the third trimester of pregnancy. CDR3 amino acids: CASSLAGGGQSSYNEQFF. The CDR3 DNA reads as TGTGCCAGCAGCTTGGCCGGCGGGGGCCAGTCCTCCTACAATGAGCAGTTCTTC.